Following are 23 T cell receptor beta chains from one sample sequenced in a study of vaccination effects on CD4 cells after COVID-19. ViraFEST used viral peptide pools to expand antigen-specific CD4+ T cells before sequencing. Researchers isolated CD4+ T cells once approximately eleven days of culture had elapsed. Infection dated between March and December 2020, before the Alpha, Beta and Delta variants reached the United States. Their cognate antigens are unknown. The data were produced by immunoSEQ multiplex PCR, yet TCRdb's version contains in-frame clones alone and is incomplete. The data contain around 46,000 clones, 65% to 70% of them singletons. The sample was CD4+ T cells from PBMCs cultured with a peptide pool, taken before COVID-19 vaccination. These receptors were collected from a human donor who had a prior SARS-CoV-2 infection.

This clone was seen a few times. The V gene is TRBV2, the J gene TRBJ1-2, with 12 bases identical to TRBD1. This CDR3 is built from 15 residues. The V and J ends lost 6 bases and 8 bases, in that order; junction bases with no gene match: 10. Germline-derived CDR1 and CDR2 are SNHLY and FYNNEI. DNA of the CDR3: TGTGCCAGCAGGGGACAGGGGGCGTTTCTTGGCGGCTACACCTTC. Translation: CASRGQGAFLGGYTF. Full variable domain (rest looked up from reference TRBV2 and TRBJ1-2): EPEVTQTPSHQVTQMGQEVILRCVPISNHLYFYWYRQILGQKVEFLVSFYNNEISEKSEIFDDQFSVERPDGSNFTLKIRSTKLEDSAMYFCASRGQGAFLGGYTFGSGTRLTVV.

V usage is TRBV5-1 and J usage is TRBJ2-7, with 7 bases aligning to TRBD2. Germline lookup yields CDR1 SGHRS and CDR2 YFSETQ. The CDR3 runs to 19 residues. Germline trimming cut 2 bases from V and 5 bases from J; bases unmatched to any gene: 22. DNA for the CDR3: TGCGCCAGCAGCTTACAGGCGCCTAGCGGCTATGACGAATTAGACGAGCAGTACTTC. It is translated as CASSLQAPSGYDELDEQYF.

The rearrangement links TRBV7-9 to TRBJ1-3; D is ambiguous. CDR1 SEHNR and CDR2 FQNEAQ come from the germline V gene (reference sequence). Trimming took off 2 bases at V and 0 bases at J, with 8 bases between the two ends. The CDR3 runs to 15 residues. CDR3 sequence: CASSLNSGSGNTIYF. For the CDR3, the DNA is TGTGCCAGCAGCTTAAATTCGGGCTCTGGAAACACCATATATTTT. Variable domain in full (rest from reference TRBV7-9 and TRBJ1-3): DTGVSQNPRHKITKRGQNVTFRCDPISEHNRLYWYRQTLGQGPEFLTYFQNEAQLEKSRLLSDRFSAERPKGSFSTLEIQRTEQGDSAMYLCASSLNSGSGNTIYFGEGSWLTVV.

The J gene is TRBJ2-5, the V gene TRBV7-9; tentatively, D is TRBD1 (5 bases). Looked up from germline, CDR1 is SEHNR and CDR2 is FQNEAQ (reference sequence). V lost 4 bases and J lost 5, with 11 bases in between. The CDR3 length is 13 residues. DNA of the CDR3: TGTGCCAGCAGCTCCAGGGTTGAGGAGACCCAGTACTTC. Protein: CASSSRVEETQYF.

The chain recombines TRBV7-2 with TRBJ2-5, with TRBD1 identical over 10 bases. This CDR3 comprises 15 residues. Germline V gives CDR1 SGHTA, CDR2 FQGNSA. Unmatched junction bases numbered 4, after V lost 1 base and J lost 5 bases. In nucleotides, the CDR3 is TGTGCCAGCAGCTTAGTTGGGACAGGGGATGAGACCCAGTACTTC. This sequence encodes CASSLVGTGDETQYF.

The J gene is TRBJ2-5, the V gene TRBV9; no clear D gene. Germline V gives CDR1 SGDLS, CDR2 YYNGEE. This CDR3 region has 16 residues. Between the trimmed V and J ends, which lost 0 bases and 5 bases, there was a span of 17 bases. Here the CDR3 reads CASSVASKGLRETQYF. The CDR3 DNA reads TGTGCCAGCAGCGTAGCTTCAAAGGGTCTGAGGGAGACCCAGTACTTC.

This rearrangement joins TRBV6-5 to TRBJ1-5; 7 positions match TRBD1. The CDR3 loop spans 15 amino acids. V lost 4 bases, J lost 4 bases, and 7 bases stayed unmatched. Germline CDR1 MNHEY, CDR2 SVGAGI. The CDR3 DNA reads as TGTGCCAGCAGTTGGTCCCCGGACAGGAATCAGCCCCAGCATTTT. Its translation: CASSWSPDRNQPQHF.

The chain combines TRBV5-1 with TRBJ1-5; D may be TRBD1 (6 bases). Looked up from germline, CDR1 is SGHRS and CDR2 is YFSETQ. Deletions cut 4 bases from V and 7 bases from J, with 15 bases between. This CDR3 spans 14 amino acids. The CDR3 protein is CASSAEQGGQPQHF. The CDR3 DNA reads TGCGCCAGCAGCGCAGAACAGGGCGGGCAGCCCCAGCATTTT.

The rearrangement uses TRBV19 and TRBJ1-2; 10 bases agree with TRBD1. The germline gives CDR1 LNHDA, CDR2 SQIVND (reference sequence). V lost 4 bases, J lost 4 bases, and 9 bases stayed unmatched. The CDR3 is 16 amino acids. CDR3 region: CASSTPRTGGTYGYTF. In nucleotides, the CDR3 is TGTGCCAGTAGTACCCCAAGGACAGGGGGGACCTATGGCTACACCTTC.

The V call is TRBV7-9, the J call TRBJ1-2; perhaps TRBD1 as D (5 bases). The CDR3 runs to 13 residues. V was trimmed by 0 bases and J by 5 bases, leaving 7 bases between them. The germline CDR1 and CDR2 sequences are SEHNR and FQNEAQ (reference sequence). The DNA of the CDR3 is TGTGCCAGCAGCTTAGCGAGGGGTTATGGCTACACCTTC. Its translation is CASSLARGYGYTF. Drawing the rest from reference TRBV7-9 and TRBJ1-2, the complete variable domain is DTGVSQNPRHKITKRGQNVTFRCDPISEHNRLYWYRQTLGQGPEFLTYFQNEAQLEKSRLLSDRFSAERPKGSFSTLEIQRTEQGDSAMYLCASSLARGYGYTFGSGTRLTVV.

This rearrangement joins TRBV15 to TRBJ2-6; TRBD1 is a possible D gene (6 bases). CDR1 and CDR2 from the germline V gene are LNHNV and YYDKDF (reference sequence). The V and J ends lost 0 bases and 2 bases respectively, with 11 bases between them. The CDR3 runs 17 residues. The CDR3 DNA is TGTGCCACCAGCAGAGATGAGAACAGGGCTGGGGCCAACGTCCTGACTTTC. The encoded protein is CATSRDENRAGANVLTF.

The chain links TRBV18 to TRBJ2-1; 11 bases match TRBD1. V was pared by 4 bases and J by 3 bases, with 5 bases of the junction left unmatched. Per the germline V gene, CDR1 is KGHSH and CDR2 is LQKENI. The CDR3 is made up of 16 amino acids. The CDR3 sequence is CASSLSGTGGYNEQFF. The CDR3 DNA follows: TGTGCCAGCTCACTTTCCGGGACAGGGGGCTACAATGAGCAGTTCTTC.

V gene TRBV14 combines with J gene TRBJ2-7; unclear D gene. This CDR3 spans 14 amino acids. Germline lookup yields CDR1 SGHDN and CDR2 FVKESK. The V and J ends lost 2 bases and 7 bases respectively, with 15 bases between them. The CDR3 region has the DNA TGTGCCAGCAGCCAACTGGGCCCTACTTTTGAGCAGTACTTC. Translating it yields CASSQLGPTFEQYF.

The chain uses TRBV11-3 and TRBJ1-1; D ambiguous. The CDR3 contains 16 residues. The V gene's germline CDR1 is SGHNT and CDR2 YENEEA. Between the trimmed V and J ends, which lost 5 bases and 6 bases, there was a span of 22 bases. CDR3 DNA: TGTGCCAGCAGCCTTTCGTGGGCCCTGGGGTACCCTGAAGCTTTCTTT. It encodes CASSLSWALGYPEAFF.

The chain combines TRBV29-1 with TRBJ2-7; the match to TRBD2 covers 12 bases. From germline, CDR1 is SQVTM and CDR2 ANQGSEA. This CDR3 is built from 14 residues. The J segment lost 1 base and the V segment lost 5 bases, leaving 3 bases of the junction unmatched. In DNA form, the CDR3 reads TGCAGCGTTCGGGGACTAGCGGGTTCCTACGAGCAGTACTTC. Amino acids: CSVRGLAGSYEQYF.

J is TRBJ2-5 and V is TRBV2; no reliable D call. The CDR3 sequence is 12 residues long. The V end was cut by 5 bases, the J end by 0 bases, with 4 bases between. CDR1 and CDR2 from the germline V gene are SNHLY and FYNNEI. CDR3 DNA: TGTGCCAGCAGTCCGTACCAAGAGACCCAGTACTTC. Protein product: CASSPYQETQYF.

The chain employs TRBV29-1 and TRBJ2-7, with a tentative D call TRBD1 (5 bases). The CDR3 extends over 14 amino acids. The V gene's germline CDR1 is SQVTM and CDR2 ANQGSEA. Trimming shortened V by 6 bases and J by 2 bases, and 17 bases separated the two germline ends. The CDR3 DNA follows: TGCAGCGTGGCCCCGTGGGGCACCACCTACGAGCAGTACTTC. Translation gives CSVAPWGTTYEQYF.

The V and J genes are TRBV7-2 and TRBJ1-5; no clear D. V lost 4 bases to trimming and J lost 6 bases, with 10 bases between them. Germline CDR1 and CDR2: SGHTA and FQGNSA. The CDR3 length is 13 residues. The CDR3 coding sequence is TGTGCCAGCAGCTCAGACACGTTTCAGCCCCAGCATTTT. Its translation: CASSSDTFQPQHF.

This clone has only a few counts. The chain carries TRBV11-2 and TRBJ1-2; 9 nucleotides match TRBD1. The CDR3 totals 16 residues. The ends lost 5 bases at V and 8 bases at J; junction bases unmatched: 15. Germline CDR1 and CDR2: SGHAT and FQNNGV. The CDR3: CASSGLRSGQGQGYTF. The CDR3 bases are TGTGCCAGCAGCGGATTGAGATCGGGACAGGGTCAAGGCTACACCTTC. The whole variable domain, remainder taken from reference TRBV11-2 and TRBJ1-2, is EAGVAQSPRYKIIEKRQSVAFWCNPISGHATLYWYQQILGQGPKLLIQFQNNGVVDDSQLPKDRFSAERLKGVDSTLKIQPAKLEDSAVYLCASSGLRSGQGQGYTFGSGTRLTVV.

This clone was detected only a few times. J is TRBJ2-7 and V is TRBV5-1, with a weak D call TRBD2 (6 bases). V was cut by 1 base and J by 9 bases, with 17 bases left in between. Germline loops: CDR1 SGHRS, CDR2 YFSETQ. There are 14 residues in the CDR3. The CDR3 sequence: CASSLRLPREVQYF. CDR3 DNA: TGCGCCAGCAGCTTGAGGCTACCTAGGGAGGTGCAGTACTTC.

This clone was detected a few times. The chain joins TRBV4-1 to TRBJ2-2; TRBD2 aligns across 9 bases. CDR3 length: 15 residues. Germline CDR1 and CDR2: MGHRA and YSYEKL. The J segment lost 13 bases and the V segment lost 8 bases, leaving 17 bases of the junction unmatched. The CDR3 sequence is CASGTGEAGGEWLFF. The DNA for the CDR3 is TGCGCCAGCGGGACCGGGGAAGCGGGAGGCGAGTGGCTGTTTTTT.

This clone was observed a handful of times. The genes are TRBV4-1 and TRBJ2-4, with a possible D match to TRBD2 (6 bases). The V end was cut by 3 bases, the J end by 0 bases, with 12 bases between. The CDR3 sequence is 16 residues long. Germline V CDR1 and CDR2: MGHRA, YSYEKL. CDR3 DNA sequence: TGCGCCAGCAGCCACCGGGCGGGGCTAGCCAAAAACATTCAGTACTTC. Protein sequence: CASSHRAGLAKNIQYF.

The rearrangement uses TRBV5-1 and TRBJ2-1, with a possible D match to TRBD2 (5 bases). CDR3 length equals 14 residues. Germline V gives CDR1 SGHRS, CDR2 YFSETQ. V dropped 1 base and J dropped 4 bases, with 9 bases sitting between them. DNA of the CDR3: TGCGCCAGCAGCTTGAGGCCGGGGTACAATGAGCAGTTCTTC. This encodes CASSLRPGYNEQFF.